The T cell receptor beta chain described here comes from a study of blood T cell repertoires in COVID-19. Study-wide context: PBMCs, B-cell-depleted T cells, or T cells were the source of the cDNA or gDNA that made up the material.

Study processing details: For nucleated cells, counts were estimated from reference gene primer amplification. Sequencing used immunoSEQ multiplex PCR; TCRdb keeps in-frame clones, though not all of them. The DNA gave D and trimming, while V, J and clone size come from that table. The table has about 210,000 clones, roughly 79% seen once. Trimming stripped 7 bases from V and 2 bases from J, with 9 bases between. The length of the CDR3 is 12 residues. CDR1 is MDHEN, CDR2 SYDVKM, per germline. Cohort placement rested on clinical history that participants reported themselves. The source material was PBMCs or T cells enriched from blood (not recorded which). The TCR sequence derives from a woman in her forties or fifties with acute COVID-19. V is TRBV28 and J is TRBJ2-7; D is unresolved. DNA of the CDR3: TGTGCCAGCAACGAGTATCCCTACGAGCAGTACTTC. Residues: CASNEYPYEQYF.